This TCR beta chain derives from a study of identical twins. Study-level points and caveats: Insertions were fewer in abundant cord blood beta clonotypes, whereas memory repertoires showed none of this pattern.

This CDR3 comprises 15 residues. Germline V gene sequence: CDR1 DFQATT, CDR2 SNEGSKA (reference sequence). Trimming cost V 6 bases and J 3 bases, with 18 bases left between them. TCRdb fed the 5' RACE reads into MiXCR, producing one record per CDR3 protein. The data hold 700,000 or so distinct CDR3 sequences, with 8.6% observed a single time. A note on this clonotype: The antigen is undetermined.

This sample was shared with a second study, whose subject was yellow fever vaccine responses in identical twins.

Sequenced sample: PBMCs. The rearrangement uses TRBV20-1 and TRBJ2-1; tentatively, D is TRBD1 (5 bases). The receptor was isolated from a woman in her late teens or twenties in good health. CDR3 sequence reads: CSARQTELVYNEQFF. CDR3 nucleotides: TGCAGTGCCCGCCAGACAGAGCTAGTCTACAATGAGCAGTTCTTC.